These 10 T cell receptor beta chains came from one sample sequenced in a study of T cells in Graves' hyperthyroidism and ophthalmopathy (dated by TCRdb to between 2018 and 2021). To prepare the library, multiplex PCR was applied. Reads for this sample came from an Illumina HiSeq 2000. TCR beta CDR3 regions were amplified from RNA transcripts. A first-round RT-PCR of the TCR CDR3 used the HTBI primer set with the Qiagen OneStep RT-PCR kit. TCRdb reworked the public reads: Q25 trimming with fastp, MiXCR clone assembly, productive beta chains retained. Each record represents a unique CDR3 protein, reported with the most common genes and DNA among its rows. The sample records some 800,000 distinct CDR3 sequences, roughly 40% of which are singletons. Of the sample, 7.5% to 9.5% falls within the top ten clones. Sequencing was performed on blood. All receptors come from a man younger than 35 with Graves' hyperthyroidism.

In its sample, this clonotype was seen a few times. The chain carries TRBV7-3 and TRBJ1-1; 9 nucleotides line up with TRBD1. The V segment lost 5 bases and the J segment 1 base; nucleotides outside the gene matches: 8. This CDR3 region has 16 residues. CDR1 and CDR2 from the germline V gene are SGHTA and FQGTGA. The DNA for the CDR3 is TGTGCCAGCAGCCCTAAACAGGGACAGGGGAACACTGAAGCTTTCTTT. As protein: CASSPKQGQGNTEAFF.

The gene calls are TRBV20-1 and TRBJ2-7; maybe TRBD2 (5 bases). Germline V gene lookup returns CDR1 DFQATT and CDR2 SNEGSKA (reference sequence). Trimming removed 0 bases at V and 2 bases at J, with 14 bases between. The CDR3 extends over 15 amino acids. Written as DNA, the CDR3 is TGCAGTGCTAGAGATCTACTACTAGGTGCCTACGAGCAGTACTTC. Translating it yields CSARDLLLGAYEQYF.

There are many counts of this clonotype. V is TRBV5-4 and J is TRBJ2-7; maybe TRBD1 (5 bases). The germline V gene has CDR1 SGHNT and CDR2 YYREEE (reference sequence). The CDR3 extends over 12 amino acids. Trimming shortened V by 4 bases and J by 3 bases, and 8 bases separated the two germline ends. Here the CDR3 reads CASSTDSYEQYF. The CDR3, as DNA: TGTGCCAGCAGCACCGACAGCTACGAGCAGTACTTC. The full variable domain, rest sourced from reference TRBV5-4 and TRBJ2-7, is ETGVTQSPTHLIKTRGQQVTLRCSSQSGHNTVSWYQQALGQGPQFIFQYYREEENGRGNFPPRFSGLQFPNYSSELNVNALELDDSALYLCASSTDSYEQYFGPGTRLTVT.

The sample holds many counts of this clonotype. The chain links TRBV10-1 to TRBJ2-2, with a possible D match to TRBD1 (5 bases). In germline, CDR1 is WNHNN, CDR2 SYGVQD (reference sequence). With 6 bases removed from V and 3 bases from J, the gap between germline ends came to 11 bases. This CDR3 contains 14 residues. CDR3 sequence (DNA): TGCGCCAGCAGCCCAGACAGTTACACCGGGGAGCTGTTTTTT. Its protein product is CASSPDSYTGELFF.

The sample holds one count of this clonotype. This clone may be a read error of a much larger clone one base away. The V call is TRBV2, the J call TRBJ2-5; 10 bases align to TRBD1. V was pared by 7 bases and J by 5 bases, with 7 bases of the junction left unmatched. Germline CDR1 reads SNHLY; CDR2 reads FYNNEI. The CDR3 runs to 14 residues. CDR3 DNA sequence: TGTGCCAGCACACTTTGGGACAGGGGCGAGACCCAGTACTTC. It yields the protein CASTLWDRGETQYF.

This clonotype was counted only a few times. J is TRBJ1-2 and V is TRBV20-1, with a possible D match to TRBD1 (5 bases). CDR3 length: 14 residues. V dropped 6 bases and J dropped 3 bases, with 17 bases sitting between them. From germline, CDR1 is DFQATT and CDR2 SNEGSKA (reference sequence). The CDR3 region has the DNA TGCAGTGCCGAAGATTACGGGGCGGACTATGGCTACACCTTC. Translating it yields CSAEDYGADYGYTF.

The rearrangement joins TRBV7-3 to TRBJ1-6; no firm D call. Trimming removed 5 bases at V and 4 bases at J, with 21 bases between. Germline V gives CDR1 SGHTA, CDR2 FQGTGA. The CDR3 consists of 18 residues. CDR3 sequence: CASSPPGAPTLYNSPLHF. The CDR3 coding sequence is TGTGCCAGCAGCCCGCCCGGCGCTCCCACACTATATAATTCACCCCTCCACTTT. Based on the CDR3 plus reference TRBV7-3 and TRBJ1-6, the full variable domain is GAGVSQTPSNKVTEKGKYVELRCDPISGHTALYWYRQSLGQGPEFLIYFQGTGAADDSGLPNDRFFAVRPEGSVSTLKIQRTERGDSAVYLCASSPPGAPTLYNSPLHFGNGTRLTVT.

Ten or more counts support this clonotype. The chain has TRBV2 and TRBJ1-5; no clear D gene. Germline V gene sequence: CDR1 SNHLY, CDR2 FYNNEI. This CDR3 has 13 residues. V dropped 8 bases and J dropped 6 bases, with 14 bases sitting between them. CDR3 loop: CASGEDASQPQHF. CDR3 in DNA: TGTGCCAGCGGAGAGGATGCCAGTCAGCCCCAGCATTTT.

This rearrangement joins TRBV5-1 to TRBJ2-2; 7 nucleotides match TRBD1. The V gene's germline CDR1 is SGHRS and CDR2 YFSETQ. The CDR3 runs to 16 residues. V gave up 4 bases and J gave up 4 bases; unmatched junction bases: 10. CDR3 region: CASSDPKQGSTGELFF. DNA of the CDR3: TGCGCCAGCAGCGATCCGAAACAGGGGAGCACCGGGGAGCTGTTTTTT.

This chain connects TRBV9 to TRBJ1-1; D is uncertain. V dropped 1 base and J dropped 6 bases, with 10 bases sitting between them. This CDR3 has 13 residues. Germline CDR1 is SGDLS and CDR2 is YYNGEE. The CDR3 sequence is CASSVSGGPEAFF. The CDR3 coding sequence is TGTGCCAGCAGCGTATCGGGAGGGCCTGAAGCTTTCTTT.